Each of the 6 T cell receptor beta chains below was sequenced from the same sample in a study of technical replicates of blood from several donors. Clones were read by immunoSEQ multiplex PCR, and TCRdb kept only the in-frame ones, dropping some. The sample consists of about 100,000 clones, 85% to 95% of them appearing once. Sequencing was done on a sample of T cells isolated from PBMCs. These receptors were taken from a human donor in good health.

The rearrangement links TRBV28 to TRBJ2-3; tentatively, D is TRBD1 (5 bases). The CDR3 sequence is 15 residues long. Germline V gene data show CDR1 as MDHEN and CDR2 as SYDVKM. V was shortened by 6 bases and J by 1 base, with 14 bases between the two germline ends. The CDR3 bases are TGTGCCAGCAGCCCCAGGGAAAGAGGCACAGATACGCAGTATTTT. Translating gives CASSPRERGTDTQYF.

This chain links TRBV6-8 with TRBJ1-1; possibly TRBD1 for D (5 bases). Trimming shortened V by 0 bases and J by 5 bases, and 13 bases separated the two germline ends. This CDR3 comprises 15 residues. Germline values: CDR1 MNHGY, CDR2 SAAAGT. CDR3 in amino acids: CASSYSHSGRTEAFF. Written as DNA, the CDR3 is TGTGCCAGCAGTTACTCGCATTCAGGGAGGACTGAAGCTTTCTTT.

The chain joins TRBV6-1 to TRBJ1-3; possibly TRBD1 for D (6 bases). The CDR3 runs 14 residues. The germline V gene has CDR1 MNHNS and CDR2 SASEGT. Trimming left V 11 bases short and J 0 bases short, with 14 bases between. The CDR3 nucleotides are TGTGCCGGGGCACAGGGTAACTCTGGAAACACCATATATTTT. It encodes CAGAQGNSGNTIYF.

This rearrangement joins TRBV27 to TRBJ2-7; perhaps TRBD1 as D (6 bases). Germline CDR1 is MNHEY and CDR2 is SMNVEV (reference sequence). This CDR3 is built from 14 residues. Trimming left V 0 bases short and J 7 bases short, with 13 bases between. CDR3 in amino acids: CASSLSTGSREQYF. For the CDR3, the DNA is TGTGCCAGCAGTTTATCCACAGGGTCACGGGAGCAGTACTTC.

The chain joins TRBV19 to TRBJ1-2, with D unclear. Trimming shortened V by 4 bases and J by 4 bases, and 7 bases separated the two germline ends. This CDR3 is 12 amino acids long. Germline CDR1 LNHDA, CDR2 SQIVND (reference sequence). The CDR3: CASSTQAYGYTF. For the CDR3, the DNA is TGTGCCAGTAGTACCCAGGCCTATGGCTACACCTTC.

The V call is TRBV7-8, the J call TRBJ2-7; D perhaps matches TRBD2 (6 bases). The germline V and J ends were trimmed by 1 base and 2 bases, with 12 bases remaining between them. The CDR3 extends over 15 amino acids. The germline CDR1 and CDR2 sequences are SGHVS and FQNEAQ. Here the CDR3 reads CASSLGLALTYEQYF. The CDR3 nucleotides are TGTGCCAGCAGCTTAGGGCTAGCGCTGACCTACGAGCAGTACTTC.